This entry is about one T cell receptor beta chain. Here immunoSEQ multiplex PCR was the method, and the copy in TCRdb shows in-frame clones only, minus some. The table includes roughly 400,000 clones, around 89% detected once. The entry originates in a study of blood T cell repertoires in COVID-19. This CDR3 region has 15 residues. Germline values: CDR1 LNHDA, CDR2 SQIVND (reference sequence). Trimming left V 6 bases short and J 0 bases short, with 11 bases between. Participant-given clinical history determined each cohort assignment. The source of this sequence is a man aged 25-45 years who had recovered from COVID-19. Sequenced: PBMCs or T cells enriched from blood (not recorded which). This chain connects TRBV19 to TRBJ1-4; D is uncertain. The CDR3 region is CASRLLGATNEKLFF. CDR3 bases: TGTGCCAGTAGACTCCTTGGAGCAACTAATGAAAAACTGTTTTTT.